The present T cell receptor beta chain was sequenced within a study of OX40 agonist ivuxolimab in advanced cancers. V trimming: 5 bases; J trimming: 0 bases; junction bases outside the gene matches: 5. Germline assignment: CDR1 SGHTA and CDR2 FQGNSA. The CDR3 has 16 amino acids. Produced via immunoSEQ multiplex PCR; TCRdb's table is partial and in-frame only. The sample consists of 30,000 or so clones, about nine tenths of them appearing once. The chain joins TRBV7-2 to TRBJ1-5; 9 bases map to TRBD1. The source is an adult with an advanced solid tumor such as melanoma, head and neck, liver or kidney cancer. This material consisted of CD4+ or CD8+ T cells sorted from blood, taken in a trial of the OX40 agonist ivuxolimab. The CDR3 sequence: CASSPRTGDSNQPQHF. The CDR3, as DNA: TGTGCCAGCAGCCCAAGGACAGGGGATAGCAATCAGCCCCAGCATTTT.